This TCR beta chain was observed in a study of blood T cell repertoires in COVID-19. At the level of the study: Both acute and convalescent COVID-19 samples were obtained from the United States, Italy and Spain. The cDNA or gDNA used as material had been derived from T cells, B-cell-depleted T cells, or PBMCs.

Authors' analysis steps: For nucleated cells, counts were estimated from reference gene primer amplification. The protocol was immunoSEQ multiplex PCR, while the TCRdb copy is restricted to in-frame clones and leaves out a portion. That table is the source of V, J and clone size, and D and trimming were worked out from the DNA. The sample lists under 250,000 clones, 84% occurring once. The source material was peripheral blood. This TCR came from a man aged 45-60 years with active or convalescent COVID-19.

Here the CDR3 reads CASSLQGARGYTF. CDR3 DNA: TGTGCCAGCAGTTTACAGGGGGCGAGGGGCTACACCTTC. The rearrangement joins TRBV13 to TRBJ1-2; 9 nucleotides agree with TRBD1. Germline V gene data show CDR1 as PRHDT and CDR2 as FYEKMQ (reference sequence). V dropped 6 bases and J dropped 8; count of bases not matched to a gene: 7. The CDR3 contains 13 residues.